This T cell receptor beta chain was profiled in a study of T cell responses to AZD1222 COVID-19 vaccine. Method: immunoSEQ multiplex PCR; TCRdb's copy keeps in-frame clones and lacks some. This sample has about 190,000 clones, with about nine tenths found just once. This specimen was peripheral blood, taken on day 0 of MenACWY control vaccination. The TCR sequence derives from an adult in good health.

The chain's CDR3 is CASRPGRTSTDTQYF. DNA for the CDR3: TGTGCCAGCAGACCGGGACGGACTAGCACAGATACGCAGTATTTT. This chain joins TRBV5-4 and TRBJ2-3; D tentatively reads TRBD1 or TRBD2 (5 bases each). V was trimmed by 5 bases and J by 0 bases, leaving 13 bases between them. CDR3 length: 15 amino acids. Germline assignment: CDR1 SGHNT and CDR2 YYREEE (reference sequence).